This TCR beta chain stems from a study of beta chain features in type 1 diabetes. Study in general: Regarding age, gender and cell yields, patients proved similar to healthy donors. Study results and limitations: A potential influence of HLA type upon TCRB rearrangement remained unresolved herein. For Type 1 diabetes patients, all four CD4+ subsets carried TCRB CDR3s that were moderately but significantly shorter.

cDNA synthesis used the whole RNA isolate, giving expressed TCRB sequences. The table came from immunoSEQ multiplex PCR; TCRdb's copy has only in-frame clones and leaves some out. The sample lists 120,000 to 150,000 clones, less than 11% occurring once. This clone was detected only a few times. Its antigen is unidentified. This specimen includes other DNA sequences encoding the same CDR3. With V trimmed by 4 bases and J by 5 bases, 7 bases remained unmatched. The CDR3 is made up of 14 amino acids. Germline CDR1 is SGHRS and CDR2 is YFSETQ. Sampling consisted of one heparinised blood draw per donor, averaging about 110 mL.

The sequenced sample consisted of naive CD4+ T cells from blood. The receptor was isolated from a man between 18 and 35 years old in good health. The rearrangement links TRBV5-1 to TRBJ2-7; TRBD1 aligns across 9 bases. In nucleotides, the CDR3 is TGCGCCAGCAGCCCGGGACAGGGCGTGGACGAGCAGTACTTC. It specifies CASSPGQGVDEQYF.